The 25 T cell receptor beta chains below come from one sample, sequenced in a study of T cells after yellow fever vaccination. TCRdb reanalysed the 5' RACE reads using MiXCR and keeps one entry per CDR3 protein. The repertoire includes around 100,000 distinct CDR3 sequences, 8% to 9.5% of them detected once, and around 25% sits in the top ten. Sequenced material: CD8+ T cells sorted from PBMCs, taken 45 days after the yellow fever booster vaccination. The receptors here all came from a man aged 25 to 45 who received the YFV17D yellow fever vaccine.

In this sample, this clonotype turned up many times. The chain joins TRBV7-9 to TRBJ2-1, with D perhaps TRBD1 or TRBD2 (5 bases each). The germline V gene encodes CDR1 SEHNR and CDR2 FQNEAQ (reference sequence). The CDR3 is made up of 15 amino acids. The V gene lost 5 bases and the J gene lost 8 bases, with 19 bases spanning the gap. Here the CDR3 reads CASSTPGTHWYEQFF. For the CDR3, the DNA is TGTGCCAGCAGCACCCCCGGGACGCACTGGTATGAGCAGTTCTTC.

This clonotype was counted at least ten times. The rearrangement links TRBV11-2 to TRBJ2-7; D might be TRBD2 (7 bases). This CDR3 is 13 amino acids long. V dropped 5 bases and J dropped 3 bases, with 11 bases sitting between them. Germline lookup yields CDR1 SGHAT and CDR2 FQNNGV. The CDR3, as DNA: TGTGCCAGCAGCGGGGGGGCCGTCTACGAGCAGTACTTC. Translating gives CASSGGAVYEQYF.

This clonotype was seen ten or more times. This chain connects TRBV20-1 to TRBJ2-7, with TRBD2 matching over 7 bases. The CDR3 loop spans 14 amino acids. CDR1 is DFQATT and CDR2 is SNEGSKA in the germline V gene (reference sequence). The junction had 6 bases not matched to a gene; V was cut back by 2 bases and J by 2 bases. The CDR3 reads CSARISGKPYEQYF. The CDR3 DNA sequence: TGCAGTGCTAGAATCAGCGGGAAACCCTACGAGCAGTACTTC.

CDR3 bases: TGTGCCAGTAGTATAGTGGAGCGGGGGCTCTACAATGAGCAGTTCTTC. Its translation: CASSIVERGLYNEQFF. The gene calls are TRBV19 and TRBJ2-1, with TRBD2 matching over 8 bases. Germline CDR1 LNHDA, CDR2 SQIVND (reference sequence). Germline trimming cut 1 base from V and 3 bases from J; bases unmatched to any gene: 5. This CDR3 is built from 16 residues.

The sample holds many counts of this clonotype. V gene TRBV5-1 combines with J gene TRBJ1-1; D ambiguous. Trimming left V 0 bases short and J 6 bases short, with 6 bases between. Germline CDR1 is SGHRS and CDR2 is YFSETQ. This CDR3 has 12 amino acids. In nucleotides, the CDR3 is TGCGCCAGCAGCTTGGAGGGTGCTGAAGCTTTCTTT. Encoded protein: CASSLEGAEAFF. The full variable domain, in which reference TRBV5-1 and TRBJ1-1 provide the parts outside the CDR3, is KAGVTQTPRYLIKTRGQQVTLSCSPISGHRSVSWYQQTPGQGLQFLFEYFSETQRNKGNFPGRFSGRQFSNSRSEMNVSTLELGDSALYLCASSLEGAEAFFGQGTRLTVV.

There are a few counts of this clonotype. The chain is built from TRBV27 and TRBJ2-3, with TRBD2 as a possible D gene (6 bases). The germline CDR1 and CDR2 sequences are MNHEY and SMNVEV (reference sequence). V lost 6 bases, J lost 0 bases, and 10 bases lay in between. This CDR3 comprises 14 residues. The CDR3 loop is CASRAGTSTDTQYF. The CDR3 region has the DNA TGTGCCAGCAGGGCGGGAACTAGCACAGATACGCAGTATTTT.

This chain uses TRBV12-3 or TRBV12-4 with TRBJ1-2, with 7 bases matching TRBD1. CDR3 size: 11 residues. The V segment lost 6 bases and the J segment 13 bases; nucleotides outside the gene matches: 8. The CDR3, as DNA: TGTGCCAGCAGCGGACAGGCGCCCGTCACCTTC. Translated, it gives CASSGQAPVTF.

The rearrangement links TRBV24-1 to TRBJ2-5, with 14 bases lining up with TRBD2. CDR1 is KGHDR and CDR2 is SFDVKD in the germline V gene. The CDR3 runs to 16 residues. The ends lost 1 base at V and 5 bases at J; junction bases unmatched: 2. Here the CDR3 DNA reads TGTGCCACCAGTGATTTAGGACTAGCGGGAGGCGAGACCCAGTACTTC. This gives the protein CATSDLGLAGGETQYF.

This clonotype was observed at least ten times. The CDR3 region has the DNA TGCGCCAGCAGCCAAGATGGGGTCGGCTCCTACGAGCAGTACTTC. Encoded protein: CASSQDGVGSYEQYF. The chain couples TRBV4-3 to TRBJ2-7; D gene unclear. With 0 bases removed from V and 0 bases from J, the gap between germline ends came to 9 bases. Germline CDR1 and CDR2: LGHNA and YSLEER. This CDR3 contains 15 residues.

This clonotype was seen at least ten times. The CDR3 spells CASNSMASGEWATDTQYF. The CDR3 DNA sequence: TGTGCCAGCAATAGTATGGCTAGCGGGGAATGGGCCACAGATACGCAGTATTTT. The J gene is TRBJ2-3, the V gene TRBV27; 9 bases map to TRBD2. The V segment lost 7 bases and the J segment 2 bases; nucleotides outside the gene matches: 16. The CDR3 is 18 amino acids. Per germline, CDR1 MNHEY and CDR2 SMNVEV (reference sequence).

In this sample, this clonotype turned up many times. The chain recombines TRBV6-5 with TRBJ2-2; tentatively, D is TRBD2 (7 bases). In germline, CDR1 is MNHEY, CDR2 SVGAGI. Trimming cost V 0 bases and J 2 bases, with 16 bases left between them. This CDR3 is built from 18 residues. The chain's CDR3 is CASSYSTTRGGNTGELFF. In DNA form, the CDR3 reads TGTGCCAGCAGTTACTCAACAACTAGGGGGGGAAACACCGGGGAGCTGTTTTTT.

In its sample, this clonotype was seen a few times. The chain is built from TRBV9 and TRBJ1-4, with D maybe TRBD1 (5 bases). The V end lost 0 bases, the J end lost 0 bases, and 9 bases lay between the germline ends. The germline V gene has CDR1 SGDLS and CDR2 YYNGEE. The CDR3 loop spans 16 amino acids. The CDR3 reads CASSVGSRATNEKLFF. CDR3 in DNA: TGTGCCAGCAGCGTAGGTTCCAGGGCAACTAATGAAAAACTGTTTTTT.

Concerning this clonotype itself: Just one base apart from a much larger clone, this may be a read error. The chain has TRBV7-8 and TRBJ1-5, with D unclear. This CDR3 contains 14 residues. CDR1 and CDR2 from the germline V gene are SGHVS and FQNEAQ. The DNA of the CDR3 is TGTGCCAGCAGCAGCGGACCGCCAGGTCAGACCCAGCATTTT. Its translation is CASSSGPPGQTQHF.

The table lists this clonotype with a few counts. A much larger clone lies one base from this, so it may be a read error. The chain joins TRBV2 to TRBJ2-6; D gene uncertain. V lost 5 bases, J lost 2 bases, and 4 bases lay in between. CDR3 length: 13 amino acids. From germline, CDR1 is SNHLY and CDR2 FYNNEI. The DNA of the CDR3 is TGTGCCAGCAGTTTCCCTGGGGCCAACGTCCTGACTTTC. This translates into CASSFPGANVLTF.

This clonotype was observed many times. V usage is TRBV9 and J usage is TRBJ2-3; TRBD1 aligns across 11 bases. The CDR3 has 16 amino acids. Per germline, CDR1 SGDLS and CDR2 YYNGEE. Germline trimming cut 3 bases from V and 4 bases from J; bases unmatched to any gene: 7. CDR3 sequence (DNA): TGTGCCAGCAGCGGAGGGGGACAGGGGGTAGCAGATACGCAGTATTTT. Its protein is CASSGGGQGVADTQYF.

In its sample, this clonotype was seen many times. The chain links TRBV7-9 to TRBJ2-3, with TRBD2 matching 10 bases. The J segment lost 6 bases and the V segment lost 5 bases, leaving 11 bases of the junction unmatched. CDR1 and CDR2 (germline): SEHNR, FQNEAQ (reference sequence). CDR3 length equals 16 residues. CDR3 in amino acids: CASSPLAAGGPDTQYF. The CDR3 DNA follows: TGTGCCAGCAGCCCACTGGCAGCGGGAGGGCCCGATACGCAGTATTTT.

This clonotype was seen repeatedly, ten times or more. The chain is built from TRBV3-1 and TRBJ2-3; D possibly matches TRBD1 or TRBD2 (5 bases each). This CDR3 region has 14 residues. Looked up from germline, CDR1 is LGHDT and CDR2 is YNNKEL (reference sequence). V was pared by 1 base and J by 6 bases, with 11 bases between. The CDR3 reads CASSQGWDQDTQYF. In DNA form, the CDR3 reads TGTGCCAGCAGCCAAGGCTGGGACCAGGATACGCAGTATTTT.

The V and J genes are TRBV27 and TRBJ2-7; weak D call: TRBD2 (6 bases). Trimming left V 5 bases short and J 4 bases short, with 15 bases between. Germline V gene lookup returns CDR1 MNHEY and CDR2 SMNVEV (reference sequence). This CDR3 has 14 residues. In DNA form, the CDR3 reads TGTGCCAGCAGTGCTTTGACTAGTAGGTACGAGCAGTACTTC. Its protein is CASSALTSRYEQYF.

In its sample, this clonotype was seen a few times. The chain links TRBV7-2 to TRBJ2-3; a possible D gene is TRBD2 (5 bases). Trimming took 3 bases from V and 0 from J, leaving 10 bases between them. CDR3 length equals 15 residues. Per germline, CDR1 SGHTA and CDR2 FQGNSA. The DNA of the CDR3 is TGTGCCAGCAGCTTCCGAGCGGCTAGCACAGATACGCAGTATTTT. It is translated as CASSFRAASTDTQYF.

This chain connects TRBV12-3 or TRBV12-4 to TRBJ2-1, with 9 bases identical to TRBD2. Trimming at V came to 6 bases and at J to 8 bases, leaving 5 bases not matched to a gene. This CDR3 has 13 residues. The CDR3 DNA reads as TGTGCCAGCAGGGAGAGCGGGAGGCATGAGCAGTTCTTC. Translated, it gives CASRESGRHEQFF.

There are many counts of this clonotype. The chain recombines TRBV7-9 with TRBJ2-7; D unresolved. Germline assignment: CDR1 SEHNR and CDR2 FQNEAQ (reference sequence). V was trimmed by 5 bases and J by 7 bases, leaving 15 bases between them. The CDR3 totals 13 residues. In DNA form, the CDR3 reads TGTGCCAGCAGCCTCTCCTGGCTTAATGAGCAGTACTTC. As protein: CASSLSWLNEQYF.

This chain links TRBV7-2 with TRBJ1-2; 7 bases match TRBD1. This CDR3 spans 13 amino acids. After removal of 6 bases from V and 8 bases from J, the junction contained 9 bases not matched to a gene. Germline values: CDR1 SGHTA, CDR2 FQGNSA. The CDR3 DNA reads as TGTGCCAGCAGGCCAGGGGGGGAGCGCGGCTACACCTTC. It translates to CASRPGGERGYTF.

With respect to this clonotype: Given a much more abundant clone one base away, this may be a read error. The chain is built from TRBV4-3 and TRBJ1-6; D is uncertain. CDR1 is LGHNA and CDR2 is YSLEER in the germline V gene. The CDR3 totals 15 residues. The CDR3 is CASSQERGYNSPLYF. As DNA, the CDR3 is TGCGCCAGCAGCCAAGAGCGGGGATATAATTCACCCCTCTACTTT.

V usage is TRBV6-2 or TRBV6-3 and J usage is TRBJ1-4; D call uncertain. The CDR3 is 15 amino acids. With 2 bases removed from V and 5 bases from J, the gap between germline ends came to 12 bases. Germline CDR1 MNHEY, CDR2 SVGEGT. CDR3: CASSYPESGNEKLFF. The CDR3 nucleotides read TGTGCCAGCAGTTACCCGGAGTCGGGGAATGAAAAACTGTTTTTT.

The chain joins TRBV23-1 to TRBJ2-3; D gene ambiguous. TRBV23-1 is an ORF; its function is uncertain. The CDR3 extends over 17 amino acids. The V gene lost 2 bases and the J gene lost 3 bases, with 18 bases spanning the gap. The DNA of the CDR3 is TGCGCCAGCAGTCAACCCCCCGTAGAACCCCTGACAGATACGCAGTATTTT. This gives the protein CASSQPPVEPLTDTQYF.